The T cell receptor beta chain described here comes from a study of blood T cell repertoires in COVID-19. Study in general: Sources were T cells, B-cell-depleted T cells, or PBMCs; the material itself was cDNA or gDNA.

Researchers sorted participants into cohorts using their self-reported clinical history. In the 2 weeks before study entry, exposed participants met a COVID-19 case, which was PCR-confirmed or clinician-diagnosed. J was trimmed by 8 bases and V by 2 bases; bases with no gene match: 5. CDR1 is KGHDR, CDR2 SFDVKD, per germline. This CDR3 region has 15 residues. How the authors handled the data: Estimated nucleated cell counts came from reference gene primer amplification. Clones were read by immunoSEQ multiplex PCR, and TCRdb kept only the in-frame ones, dropping some. V and J calls plus clone size are reproduced from that table; the DNA served to infer D and trimming. This repertoire shows around 270,000 clones, about 90% found once; its top ten account for over 2.5%.

This rearrangement joins TRBV24-1 to TRBJ1-4; TRBD1 matches at 9 bases. Specimen: PBMCs or T cells enriched from blood (not recorded which). The TCR was taken from a woman between 40 and 55 years old who had been exposed to COVID-19. CDR3 nucleotide sequence: TGTGCCACCAGTGATTCCGGGACAGGGTACGAAAAACTGTTTTTT. Translating gives CATSDSGTGYEKLFF.